The clone carrying this T cell receptor beta chain was seen just once. Its antigen remains unknown. Germline CDR1 and CDR2: SEHNR and FQNEAQ (reference sequence). The CDR3 is made up of 14 amino acids. Trimming stripped 5 bases from V and 7 bases from J, with 15 bases between. The data stem from a study of shared clonotypes between healthy human individuals. Overall study findings and caveats: In this cohort, only blood was sampled, and tissue repertoires likely differ.

The assay was immunoSEQ multiplex PCR, and TCRdb's table has in-frame clones only and misses some. There are roughly 1 million clones in the sample; roughly 70% occur only once, and approximately 1.5% lies in the top ten. This chain links TRBV7-9 with TRBJ2-1; a weak D match, TRBD2 (5 bases). Sequencing used memory CD4+ T cells sorted from blood. Subset reported: CD45RA-negative fraction. The receptor was derived from a man younger than 35 in good health. The DNA for the CDR3 is TGTGCCAGCAGCCCGGACTGGTCTGGGAATGAGCAGTTCTTC. Protein product: CASSPDWSGNEQFF.